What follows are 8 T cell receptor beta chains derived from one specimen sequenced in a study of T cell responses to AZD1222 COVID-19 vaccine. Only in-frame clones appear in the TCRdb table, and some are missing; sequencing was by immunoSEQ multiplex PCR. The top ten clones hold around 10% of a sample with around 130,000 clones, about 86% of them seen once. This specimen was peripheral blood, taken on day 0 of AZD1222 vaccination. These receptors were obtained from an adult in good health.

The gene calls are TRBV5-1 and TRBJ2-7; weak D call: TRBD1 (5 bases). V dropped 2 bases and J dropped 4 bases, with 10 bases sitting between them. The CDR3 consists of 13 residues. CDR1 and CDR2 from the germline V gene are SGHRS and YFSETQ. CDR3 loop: CASSLGVGYEQYF. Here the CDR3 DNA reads TGCGCCAGCAGCTTAGGGGTTGGTTACGAGCAGTACTTC.

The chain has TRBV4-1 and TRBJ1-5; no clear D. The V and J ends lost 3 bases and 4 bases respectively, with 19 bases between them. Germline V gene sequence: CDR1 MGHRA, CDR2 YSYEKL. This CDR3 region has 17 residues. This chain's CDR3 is CASSHRVVRQPNQPQHF. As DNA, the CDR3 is TGCGCCAGCAGCCACCGGGTCGTTCGGCAGCCTAATCAGCCCCAGCATTTT.

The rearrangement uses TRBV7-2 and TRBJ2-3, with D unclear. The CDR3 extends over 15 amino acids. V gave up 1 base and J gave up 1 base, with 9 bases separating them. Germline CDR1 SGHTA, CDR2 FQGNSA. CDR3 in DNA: TGTGCCAGCAGCTTAGGGGGATTGGGCACAGATACGCAGTATTTT. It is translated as CASSLGGLGTDTQYF.

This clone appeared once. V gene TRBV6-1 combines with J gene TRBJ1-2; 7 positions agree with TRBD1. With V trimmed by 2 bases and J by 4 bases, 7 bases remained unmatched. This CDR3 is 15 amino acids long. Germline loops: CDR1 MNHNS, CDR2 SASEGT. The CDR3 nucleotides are TGTGCCAGCAGTGAAACGATGGGACAGTTCTATGGCTACACCTTC. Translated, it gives CASSETMGQFYGYTF.

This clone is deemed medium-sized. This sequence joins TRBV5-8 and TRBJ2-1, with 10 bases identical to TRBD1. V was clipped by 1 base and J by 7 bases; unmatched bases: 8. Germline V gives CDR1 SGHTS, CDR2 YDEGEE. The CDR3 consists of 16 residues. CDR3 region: CASSLLRQGALNEQFF. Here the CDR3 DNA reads TGTGCCAGCAGCTTGTTAAGACAGGGGGCACTGAATGAGCAGTTCTTC.

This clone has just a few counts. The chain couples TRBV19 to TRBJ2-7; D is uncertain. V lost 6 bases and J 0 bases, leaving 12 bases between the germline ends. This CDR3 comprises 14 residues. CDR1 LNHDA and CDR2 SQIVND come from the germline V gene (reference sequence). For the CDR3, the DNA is TGTGCCAGTAGAAGTCGGATAAGCTCCTACGAGCAGTACTTC. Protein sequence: CASRSRISSYEQYF.

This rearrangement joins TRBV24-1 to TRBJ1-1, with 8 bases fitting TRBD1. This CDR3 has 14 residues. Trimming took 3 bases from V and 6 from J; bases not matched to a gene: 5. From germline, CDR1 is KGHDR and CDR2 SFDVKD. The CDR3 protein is CATSDGQGASEAFF. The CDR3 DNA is TGTGCCACCAGTGATGGCCAGGGGGCCTCTGAAGCTTTCTTT.

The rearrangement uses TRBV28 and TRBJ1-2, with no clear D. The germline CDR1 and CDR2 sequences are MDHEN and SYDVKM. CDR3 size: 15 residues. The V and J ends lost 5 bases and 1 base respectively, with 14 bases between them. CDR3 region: CASSAAEANNYGYTF. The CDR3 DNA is TGTGCCAGCAGTGCTGCGGAGGCAAATAACTATGGCTACACCTTC.